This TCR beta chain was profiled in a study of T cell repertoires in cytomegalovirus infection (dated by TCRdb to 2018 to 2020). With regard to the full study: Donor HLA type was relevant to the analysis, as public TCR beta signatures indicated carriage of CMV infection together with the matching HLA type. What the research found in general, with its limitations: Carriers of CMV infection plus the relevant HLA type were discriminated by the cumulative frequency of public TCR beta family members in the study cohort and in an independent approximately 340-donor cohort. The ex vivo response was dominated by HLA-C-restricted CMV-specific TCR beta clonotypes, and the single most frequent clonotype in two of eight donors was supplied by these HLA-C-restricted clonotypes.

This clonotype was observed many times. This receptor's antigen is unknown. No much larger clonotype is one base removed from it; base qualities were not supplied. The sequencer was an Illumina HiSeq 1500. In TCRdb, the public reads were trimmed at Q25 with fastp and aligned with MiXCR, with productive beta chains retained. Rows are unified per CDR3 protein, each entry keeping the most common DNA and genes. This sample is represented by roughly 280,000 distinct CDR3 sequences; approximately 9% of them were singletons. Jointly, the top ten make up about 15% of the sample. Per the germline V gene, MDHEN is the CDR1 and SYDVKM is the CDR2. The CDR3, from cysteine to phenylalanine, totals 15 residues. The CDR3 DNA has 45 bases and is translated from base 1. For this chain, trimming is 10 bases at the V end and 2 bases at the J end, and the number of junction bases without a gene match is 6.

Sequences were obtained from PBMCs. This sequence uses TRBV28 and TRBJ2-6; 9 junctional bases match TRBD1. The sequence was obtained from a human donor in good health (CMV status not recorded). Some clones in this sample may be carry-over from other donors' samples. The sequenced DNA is TGTGCCACCGGGACAGGGTGGACTGGGGCCAACGTCCTGACTTTC. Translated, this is CATGTGWTGANVLTF.